These T cell receptor beta chains were read from a single sample in a study of CD8 T cells in ankylosing spondylitis. TCRdb processed the 5' RACE reads anew with MiXCR; each CDR3 protein has one entry. The repertoire consists of under 200,000 distinct CDR3 sequences, with approximately 9% occurring once and the leading ten covering about 14%. Sequenced input: blood, either unsorted or a sorted T cell fraction (not recorded which). The source is a female donor with ankylosing spondylitis or in good health (not recorded which). Both conserved end residues are part of each CDR3. Fields, in order: J gene, V gene, clone size, D gene, CDR3 length, CDR3 DNA, CDR3 protein. A D gene is named only where the DNA matches it firmly. Size values are once, few and many counts, or a class for expanded clones, and some rows have none.

TRBJ2-5	TRBV12-3/TRBV12-4	-	TRBD2	13	TGTGCCAGCAAGCGGGGGAACCAAGAGACCCAGTACTTC	CASKRGNQETQYF
TRBJ1-3	TRBV3-1	-	-	15	TGTGCCAGCAGCTCGGTAGGAGACGGAAGAAACACCATATATTTT	CASSSVGDGRNTIYF
TRBJ2-5	TRBV7-8	few	-	14	TGTGCCAGCAGCTTGATCGGAAAGAGAGAGACCCAGTACTTC	CASSLIGKRETQYF
TRBJ2-1	TRBV7-9	many	-	13	TGTGCCAGCAGCACAGGCAGGGGCAATGAGCAGTTCTTC	CASSTGRGNEQFF
TRBJ2-3	TRBV20-1	few	-	12	TGCAGTGCTAGGGACTCGTTTTATACGCAGTATTTT	CSARDSFYTQYF
TRBJ2-1	TRBV25-1	many	-	20	TGTGCCAGCAGTGAAATCCCACGAGGTTTGGCGGGAACAGCCTACAATGAGCAGTTCTTC	CASSEIPRGLAGTAYNEQFF
TRBJ1-2	TRBV6-2/TRBV6-3	few	-	14	TGTGCCAGCAAGACTGGTCTATTGAACTATGGCTACACCTTC	CASKTGLLNYGYTF
TRBJ1-1	TRBV7-9	few	-	16	TGTGCCAGCAGCCCCACAGGTCGGCGATTGAACACTGAAGCTTTCTTT	CASSPTGRRLNTEAFF
TRBJ1-5	TRBV5-6	few	-	12	TGTGCCAGCAGCTTTTACGATCAGCCCCAGCATTTT	CASSFYDQPQHF
TRBJ2-4	TRBV15	-	-	13	TGTGCCACCAGCCTCCGCCGGCCAGACATTCAGTACTTC	CATSLRRPDIQYF
TRBJ1-1	TRBV9	-	-	14	TGTGCCAGCAGCCCCGGGACAACGAACACTGAAGCTTTCTTT	CASSPGTTNTEAFF
TRBJ2-3	TRBV15	many	-	15	TGTGCCACCAGCAGAGATCGGATGCGCACAGATACGCAGTATTTT	CATSRDRMRTDTQYF
TRBJ1-6	TRBV7-8	-	TRBD1	15	TGTGCCAGCAGAAATACGGACAGGGGAGGGTCACCCCTCCACTTT	CASRNTDRGGSPLHF
TRBJ2-2	TRBV27	few	TRBD1	14	TGTGCCAGCAGTCAGGGGGCAGGCACCGGGGAGCTGTTTTTT	CASSQGAGTGELFF
TRBJ2-5	TRBV27	-	-	13	TGTGCCAGCAGGCCGGGACACGCGGAGACCCAGTACTTC	CASRPGHAETQYF
TRBJ2-3	TRBV7-8	few	-	15	TGTGCCAGCAGCTTAGGCAGGGGCGCGCCAGATACGCAGTATTTT	CASSLGRGAPDTQYF
TRBJ2-1	TRBV6-5	few	-	16	TGTGCCAGCAGTTACTCTTTAGAGGTACTAGGCAATGAGCAGTTCTTC	CASSYSLEVLGNEQFF
TRBJ2-1	TRBV19	-	TRBD1	14	TGTGCCATATCCCCGGGACAGGGGATAAATGAGCAGTTCTTC	CAISPGQGINEQFF